A selection of T cell receptor beta chains follows, all from one sample in a study of cytomegalovirus exposure and HLA in healthy donors. Libraries were prepared by immunoSEQ multiplex PCR; TCRdb keeps only in-frame clonotypes and omits some of them. The sample has some 130,000 clones, about three quarters seen once. Sequencing was carried out using PBMCs. The receptor source for this set is a male donor in good health and CMV-seronegative. The CDR3 runs from the conserved cysteine through the conserved F or W. The order of the fields is J gene, V gene, clone size, D gene, CDR3 DNA, CDR3 protein. A D gene is named only where the DNA matches it firmly. Some rows have no size entry. The others give once, few or many, or a class for an expanded clone.

>TRBJ1-1|TRBV15|-|TRBD1
TGTGCCACCAGCAGAGTAAGATATCAACGACAGGGGCGCACTGAAGCTTTCTTT
CATSRVRYQRQGRTEAFF
>TRBJ2-2|TRBV28|few|-
TGTGCCAGCAGTCCAATGATAGACACCGGGGAGCTGTTTTTT
CASSPMIDTGELFF
>TRBJ1-5|TRBV18|-|-
TGTGCCAGCTCACTACTGGACACAAAAAATCAGCCCCAGCATTTT
CASSLLDTKNQPQHF
>TRBJ2-1|TRBV7-3|-|TRBD2
TGTGCCAGCAGCAAAATTAGCGGGGGCTACAATGAGCAGTTCTTC
CASSKISGGYNEQFF
>TRBJ2-5|TRBV5-1|once|-
TGCGCCAGCAGCTATGGTAGCGCCTTGTACCAAGAGACCCAGTACTTC
CASSYGSALYQETQYF
>TRBJ2-7|TRBV11-2|-|-
TGTGCCAGCAGCCCCCAAGGAGGTACGGTTTACGAGCAGTACTTC
CASSPQGGTVYEQYF
>TRBJ1-2|TRBV5-8|-|-
TGTGCCAGCAGCGTGAGACATCCCAGCTACACCTTC
CASSVRHPSYTF
>TRBJ1-2|TRBV4-2|-|-
TGTGCCAGCAGCCAAGATTCCGGGTTCACCGCGTATGGCTACACCTTC
CASSQDSGFTAYGYTF
>TRBJ1-6|TRBV4-3|-|TRBD1
TGCGCCAGCAGCCAAGGCCCGAGCAGGGGGTACAATTCACCCCTCCACTTT
CASSQGPSRGYNSPLHF
>TRBJ1-2|TRBV11-2|-|TRBD1
TGTGCCAGCAGCTTATACTCCAGCGACAGGGGTGAGGGCTACACCTTC
CASSLYSSDRGEGYTF
>TRBJ2-5|TRBV7-6|-|TRBD1
TGTGCCAGCAGCCCAGGGACAGTACAAGAGACCCAGTACTTC
CASSPGTVQETQYF
>TRBJ1-2|TRBV27|-|TRBD1
TGTGCCAGCAGCATTACCGGGACAGGGCCTTACTATGGCTACACCTTC
CASSITGTGPYYGYTF